This is a list of T cell receptor beta chains from one sample in a study of lymphopenia after photon versus proton radiotherapy. Only in-frame clones appear in the TCRdb table, and some are missing; sequencing was by immunoSEQ multiplex PCR. The sample contains around 25,000 clones, around 85% of which appear only once. Sequences were derived from peripheral blood, sampled from a patient treated with photon-based radiotherapy. The receptors originated from a man aged 25-45 years with gastric cancer. CDR3s leave out the opening cysteine and the closing phenylalanine or tryptophan.

v_call	cdr3_aa
TRBV19	ASSMEAGGPAF
TRBV7-9	ASSPYRGEGGELF
TRBV19	ASTPTGESTDTQY
TRBV7-3	ASSLLGQGSSYNEQF
TRBV28	ASRAGGRETQY
TRBV19	ASSATTGNEQF
TRBV20-1	SASSLTDSY
TRBV28	AAGLAQNTGELF
TRBV10-3	AISESPNYGYT
TRBV7-2	ARDSRAYNEQF
TRBV7-3	ASSAQRGGADTQY
TRBV28	ASSGSRTSSSNQPQH
TRBV11-3	ASTPHSGEQF
TRBV2	ASSRQGVRNEQY
TRBV11-3	ASSLEAGIHNEQF
TRBV5-1	ASSKQESYEQY
TRBV5-6	ASSHPLGAGANEQF
TRBV4-1	ASSQGRSPNEKLF
TRBV2	ASFSDRLIAEAF
TRBV19	ASSVTGGGEQF
TRBV19	ASNSGMGAKNIQY
TRBV27	ASRGRDLYTIY
TRBV15	ATSWTSGYNEQF
TRBV5-6	ASPLGRQSNQPQH
TRBV5-4	ASSPQEGEGEKLF
TRBV6-8	ASSRTAQY
TRBV5-1	ASSLDLAGLYEQY
TRBV7-6	ASSLGAVDYGYT
TRBV27	ASSSIGTGSNEKLF
TRBV7-2	ASSLDFGGTGELEQY
TRBV6-4	ASSRQGKTGELF
TRBV18	ASSSGRDGYT
TRBV29-1	SVDGPGELF
TRBV15	ATSRRSLAGGQSANNEQF
TRBV5-6	ASSPWRGKEAKNIQY
TRBV10-3	AIRDGQGPNEKLF
TRBV11-3	ASSLSGLAGKGGELF
TRBV5-1	ASSGTGTEASPLH
TRBV15	ATSRGVGEQF
TRBV2	ASSEGRQPEKLF
TRBV7-8	ASSLSGTENEQY
TRBV27	ASSNSGSSYEQY